Below are 28 T cell receptor beta chains sequenced from a single sample in a study of blood T cells in healthy people across ages. A second roughly 6 to 12 cycle PCR used barcoded and J-beta primers. One entry per CDR3 protein, called by TCRdb with MiXCR from the 5' RACE reads. This table holds under 2 million distinct CDR3 sequences, about 31% found once. Sequenced material: blood. The receptor set was obtained from a woman aged 25 to 39 in good health.

The chain couples TRBV29-1 to TRBJ2-3; 8 bases agree with TRBD2. V gave up 2 bases and J gave up 0 bases; unmatched junction bases: 10. CDR3 length equals 17 residues. CDR1 and CDR2 from the germline V gene are SQVTM and ANQGSEA. The CDR3 DNA reads as TGCAGCGTTGAATGGGTTAGCGGGGCCGCTAGCACAGATACGCAGTATTTT. Protein product: CSVEWVSGAASTDTQYF.

For this clonotype: Given a much more abundant clone one base away, this may be a read error. The chain's CDR3 is CSVGGGGRNYGQYF. CDR3 bases: TGCAGCGTTGGTGGTGGGGGCAGGAACTACGGGCAGTACTTC. The gene calls are TRBV29-1 and TRBJ2-7; TRBD1 might be the D (6 bases). This CDR3 is built from 14 residues. Germline V lookup: CDR1 SQVTM, CDR2 ANQGSEA.

A few counts support this clonotype. The V call is TRBV3-1, the J call TRBJ2-5; a possible D gene is TRBD1 (6 bases). The CDR3 is 15 amino acids. Trimming took off 6 bases at V and 2 bases at J, with 16 bases between the two ends. CDR1 and CDR2 (germline): LGHDT, YNNKEL (reference sequence). The chain's CDR3 is CASSPVRGGQETQYF. Here the CDR3 DNA reads TGTGCCAGCAGTCCAGTTAGAGGGGGACAAGAGACCCAGTACTTC.

This chain links TRBV20-1 with TRBJ2-5, with 7 bases that match TRBD2. J lost 4 bases, V lost 2 bases, and 7 bases had no gene match. The CDR3 spans 14 residues. Per germline, CDR1 DFQATT and CDR2 SNEGSKA (reference sequence). DNA for the CDR3: TGCAGTGCTAGATCGCGGGAGTTTTTAGAGACCCAGTACTTC. This encodes CSARSREFLETQYF.

The chain recombines TRBV20-1 with TRBJ1-1; tentative D call: TRBD1 (5 bases). The V end lost 6 bases, the J end lost 1 base, and 18 bases lay between the germline ends. Germline CDR1 DFQATT, CDR2 SNEGSKA (reference sequence). The CDR3 runs to 15 residues. CDR3: CSAKLAVGGNTEAFF. The CDR3 bases are TGCAGTGCCAAGCTGGCCGTCGGGGGGAACACTGAAGCTTTCTTT.

The V call is TRBV4-1, the J call TRBJ1-5; tentatively, D is TRBD1 (5 bases). The CDR3 is 15 amino acids. Looked up from germline, CDR1 is MGHRA and CDR2 is YSYEKL. V dropped 2 bases and J dropped 1 base, with 9 bases sitting between them. The CDR3 is CASSQRGMSNQPQHF. The CDR3 coding sequence is TGCGCCAGCAGCCAACGGGGGATGAGCAATCAGCCCCAGCATTTT.

A remark on this clonotype: The junction differs from germline at one of its ends, possibly a read error. The rearrangement joins TRBV10-3 to TRBJ2-7; 7 bases are a match to TRBD1. CDR3 length: 14 residues. Germline V gene data show CDR1 as ENHRY and CDR2 as SYGVKD. For the CDR3, the DNA is TGTGCCGTCAGGTCTCCAGGGGGTCCCTACGAGCAGTACTTC. This gives the protein CAVRSPGGPYEQYF.

The V gene is TRBV20-1, the J gene TRBJ2-4; D possibly corresponds to TRBD1 (6 bases). Gene TRBJ2-7 matches the end of the DNA better, so the J call may be wrong. CDR1 DFQATT and CDR2 SNEGSKA come from the germline V gene (reference sequence). CDR3 length equals 13 residues. The DNA of the CDR3 is TGCAGTGCCCAGGGATGGGGGCTCTACGAGCAGTACTTC. This encodes CSAQGWGLYEQYF.

The chain links TRBV20-1 to TRBJ2-1; 9 bases are shared with TRBD2. V trimming: 0 bases; J trimming: 8 bases; junction bases outside the gene matches: 8. The CDR3 totals 15 residues. Germline lookup yields CDR1 DFQATT and CDR2 SNEGSKA (reference sequence). The CDR3: CSARDQAGGFYEQFF. CDR3 DNA sequence: TGCAGTGCTAGAGATCAAGCGGGAGGCTTTTATGAGCAGTTCTTC.

The chain is built from TRBV14 and TRBJ2-1, with 8 nucleotides matching TRBD1. This CDR3 comprises 16 residues. J was trimmed by 5 bases and V by 1 base; bases with no gene match: 7. The germline V gene has CDR1 SGHDN and CDR2 FVKESK. The DNA of the CDR3 is TGTGCCAGCAGCCAAGTAATCGGACAGGGCGACAATGAGCAGTTCTTC. Amino acids: CASSQVIGQGDNEQFF.

The gene calls are TRBV5-6 and TRBJ1-1, with 8 bases fitting TRBD1. V shed 4 bases and J 0 bases; nucleotides not matched to a gene: 8. This CDR3 is built from 16 residues. CDR1 is SGHDT, CDR2 YYEEEE, per germline. CDR3 loop: CASSPGGPTMNTEAFF. The CDR3 DNA reads as TGTGCCAGCAGCCCAGGGGGCCCAACGATGAACACTGAAGCTTTCTTT.

This clonotype was detected only a few times. The chain carries TRBV28 and TRBJ2-5; D possibly corresponds to TRBD1 (5 bases). Between the trimmed V and J ends, which lost 2 bases and 5 bases, there was a span of 12 bases. This CDR3 has 14 amino acids. Per germline, CDR1 MDHEN and CDR2 SYDVKM. The CDR3 loop reads CASSLDSLGETQYF. The CDR3 DNA follows: TGTGCCAGCAGTTTAGACAGCCTCGGGGAGACCCAGTACTTC.

The chain joins TRBV5-1 to TRBJ2-7; 11 bases fit TRBD1. This CDR3 region has 16 residues. CDR1 is SGHRS and CDR2 is YFSETQ in the germline V gene. V was clipped by 4 bases and J by 6 bases; unmatched bases: 12. The CDR3 sequence: CASSAGQGASPREQYF. The CDR3, as DNA: TGCGCCAGCAGCGCCGGACAGGGGGCGTCCCCCCGCGAGCAGTACTTC.

The V and J genes are TRBV2 and TRBJ1-1, with a tentative D call TRBD1 (5 bases). Germline V gives CDR1 SNHLY, CDR2 FYNNEI. With 6 bases removed from V and 4 bases from J, the gap between germline ends came to 18 bases. CDR3 length: 15 residues. The CDR3 nucleotides read TGTGCCAGCAGCGACGACCGGGGGAGGGGCACTGAAGCTTTCTTT. As protein: CASSDDRGRGTEAFF.

This clonotype was observed a few times. The chain employs TRBV27 and TRBJ1-2; the D gene is possibly TRBD1 (5 bases). V lost 8 bases and J lost 0, with 16 bases in between. The CDR3 loop spans 15 amino acids. Germline V gives CDR1 MNHEY, CDR2 SMNVEV (reference sequence). CDR3 loop: CASGGVGPPNYGYTF. CDR3 coding DNA: TGTGCCAGCGGTGGGGTGGGGCCCCCTAACTATGGCTACACCTTC.

In this sample, this clonotype turned up a few times. The chain joins TRBV6-1 to TRBJ2-3; 8 nucleotides match TRBD2. Germline CDR1 MNHNS, CDR2 SASEGT. After removal of 8 bases from V and 1 base from J, the junction contained 8 bases not matched to a gene. The CDR3 loop spans 15 amino acids. The CDR3 coding sequence is TGTGCCAGCGCCCGACTAGCGTCGGGCACAGATACGCAGTATTTT. Residues: CASARLASGTDTQYF.

This clonotype was seen more than once but under ten times. V and J are TRBV7-6 and TRBJ2-3, with D unclear. V was clipped by 4 bases and J by 9 bases, with 11 bases between them. CDR3 length: 12 amino acids. Germline V lookup: CDR1 SGHVS, CDR2 FNYEAQ. Written as DNA, the CDR3 is TGTGCCAGCAGCTCCCTCTCCGGGACGCAGTATTTT. Its translation is CASSSLSGTQYF. Full variable domain (rest looked up from reference TRBV7-6 and TRBJ2-3): GAGVSQSPRYKVTKRGQDVALRCDPISGHVSLYWYRQALGQGPEFLTYFNYEAQQDKSGLPNDRFSAERPEGSISTLTIQRTEQRDSAMYRCASSSLSGTQYFGPGTRLTVL.

This clonotype was recorded at least ten times. V gene TRBV20-1 combines with J gene TRBJ2-7; D is unclear. The germline CDR1 and CDR2 sequences are DFQATT and SNEGSKA (reference sequence). V lost 6 bases and J 3 bases, leaving 15 bases between the germline ends. The CDR3 has 13 amino acids. CDR3 in amino acids: CSAHPGLYYEQYF. The CDR3 region has the DNA TGCAGTGCCCATCCTGGTCTGTACTACGAGCAGTACTTC.

The gene calls are TRBV20-1 and TRBJ2-3, with 7 bases that match TRBD2. V was pared by 1 base and J by 4 bases, with 11 bases of the junction left unmatched. Per germline, CDR1 DFQATT and CDR2 SNEGSKA (reference sequence). This CDR3 region has 16 residues. CDR3 in DNA: TGCAGTGCTAGAGGTCTTCGGGGGGACCCTTCAGATACGCAGTATTTT. Protein: CSARGLRGDPSDTQYF.

This clonotype occurred many times. The V call is TRBV4-1, the J call TRBJ2-3; TRBD2 agrees at 9 bases. This CDR3 contains 18 residues. The germline V gene has CDR1 MGHRA and CDR2 YSYEKL. The ends lost 5 bases at V and 4 bases at J; junction bases unmatched: 16. The CDR3 region is CASSGPVMGRGGADTQYF. The CDR3 nucleotides read TGCGCCAGCAGCGGGCCGGTGATGGGGCGGGGGGGCGCAGATACGCAGTATTTT.

This clonotype has only a few counts. V usage is TRBV27 and J usage is TRBJ2-7; the match to TRBD1 covers 9 bases. Germline V lookup: CDR1 MNHEY, CDR2 SMNVEV (reference sequence). The ends lost 4 bases at V and 4 bases at J; junction bases unmatched: 8. The CDR3 contains 15 residues. The CDR3 region has the DNA TGTGCCAGCAGTTCCCGGACAGGGGCCCTTTACGAGCAGTACTTC. Protein sequence: CASSSRTGALYEQYF.

Turning to this clonotype: One junction end does not reproduce the germline sequence, and a read error may be involved. V is TRBV12-3 or TRBV12-4 and J is TRBJ2-1; D unresolved. This CDR3 contains 12 residues. The CDR3 protein is CACRKGYRMQFF. As DNA, the CDR3 is TGTGCCTGCAGAAAGGGCTACCGTATGCAGTTCTTC.

This clonotype was picked up a small number of times. The chain links TRBV29-1 to TRBJ1-2; D remains ambiguous. V lost 4 bases, J lost 6 bases, and 9 bases lay in between. The CDR3 consists of 11 residues. Germline CDR1 reads SQVTM; CDR2 reads ANQGSEA. CDR3 loop: CSVVRGNGYTF. DNA of the CDR3: TGCAGCGTTGTCCGGGGTAATGGCTACACCTTC. Full variable domain (rest looked up from reference TRBV29-1 and TRBJ1-2): SAVISQKPSRDICQRGTSLTIQCQVDSQVTMMFWYRQQPGQSLTLIATANQGSEATYESGFVIDKFPISRPNLTFSTLTVSNMSPEDSSIYLCSVVRGNGYTFGSGTRLTVV.

Worth noting for this clonotype: Given the absence of the conserved phenylalanine or tryptophan at the CDR3 end, a read error is likely. The chain carries TRBV6-1 and TRBJ2-7; 10 bases agree with TRBD1. Trimming at V came to 6 bases and at J to 6 bases, leaving 5 bases not matched to a gene. The CDR3 extends over 13 amino acids. The germline V gene encodes CDR1 MNHNS and CDR2 SASEGT. The CDR3 sequence: CASRGQGLPEQYL. CDR3 coding DNA: TGTGCCAGCAGGGGACAGGGGCTGCCCGAGCAGTACCTC.

The sample holds a few counts of this clonotype. J is TRBJ2-1 and V is TRBV5-1; 11 bases map to TRBD2. In germline, CDR1 is SGHRS, CDR2 YFSETQ. The CDR3 sequence is 16 residues long. After removal of 0 bases from V and 10 bases from J, the junction contained 9 bases not matched to a gene. CDR3 sequence: CASSLVLAGGQDEQFF. CDR3 DNA: TGCGCCAGCAGCTTGGTCCTAGCGGGAGGTCAGGACGAGCAGTTCTTC.

The sample holds many counts of this clonotype. V and J are TRBV10-3 and TRBJ2-1; 8 nucleotides align to TRBD2. V was clipped by 6 bases and J by 6 bases; unmatched bases: 7. The germline gives CDR1 ENHRY, CDR2 SYGVKD. CDR3 size: 14 residues. CDR3 loop: CAIRPGLDGNEQFF. The CDR3 DNA reads as TGTGCCATCAGGCCGGGACTAGACGGCAATGAGCAGTTCTTC.

The chain joins TRBV6-6 to TRBJ1-2; 9 bases align to TRBD1. Losses at the gene ends were 5 bases for V and 3 bases for J; bases not matched to a gene: 7. CDR1 MNHNY and CDR2 SVGAGI come from the germline V gene (reference sequence). The CDR3 loop spans 15 amino acids. In nucleotides, the CDR3 is TGTGCCAGCAGTGCCGGGACAGGGTCGTACTATGGCTACACCTTC. It yields the protein CASSAGTGSYYGYTF.

The rearrangement joins TRBV5-1 to TRBJ1-6; weak D call: TRBD1 (5 bases). The V and J ends lost 0 bases and 7 bases respectively, with 17 bases between them. This CDR3 has 17 amino acids. The germline gives CDR1 SGHRS, CDR2 YFSETQ. The DNA for the CDR3 is TGCGCCAGCAGCTTGGATCCCTGGGGGGTGAACAATTCACCCCTCCACTTT. This sequence encodes CASSLDPWGVNNSPLHF.